This T cell receptor (beta chain) originates from a study of T cell responses to AZD1222 COVID-19 vaccine. Trimming pared 7 bases from V and 8 bases from J, leaving 11 bases between. The CDR3 consists of 12 residues. Assay used: immunoSEQ multiplex PCR; TCRdb lists only in-frame clones, some missing. The sample carries about 120,000 clones, 75% to 95% recorded once. This sequence originates from an adult in good health. This specimen consisted of peripheral blood, obtained on day 0 of AZD1222 vaccination. The rearrangement joins TRBV12-3 or TRBV12-4 to TRBJ2-2, with D tentatively TRBD2 (6 bases). CDR3 sequence: CASIPGGGELFF. DNA for the CDR3: TGTGCCAGCATCCCCGGAGGGGGGGAGCTGTTTTTT.